The table lists the clone carrying this TCR beta chain with many counts. The antigen is unknown. The germline gene is not matched at one end of the junction; a read error may be the cause. The sample is drawn from a study of blood T cells in healthy people across ages. Study conclusions and caveats: Higher diversity and more naive CD4+ cells were features of long-lived donors, compared to aged donors.

The CDR3 has 12 amino acids. PCR was performed a second time for about 6 to 11 cycles using a sample-barcoded 5' primer and a J-beta primer mix. TCRdb itself ran the 5' RACE reads through MiXCR, one entry per CDR3 protein. The table lists roughly 550,000 distinct CDR3 sequences, about 25% of them singletons. This same sample was also part of a study on T cells of mothers and their children. From that second work: The analysis detected no persistent microchimeric T cell clones.

The TCR originated in a boy aged 5 to 17 in good health. V and J are TRBV12-3 or TRBV12-4 and TRBJ2-7; TRBD1 matches 8 bases. The sequencing sample was made of blood. The CDR3 DNA sequence: TGCGCCAGCAGCAGACAGGGGTACGAGCAGTACTTC. Amino acid sequence: CASSRQGYEQYF.